The 11 T cell receptor beta chains presented below share a single source sample, sequenced in a study of blood T cell repertoires in COVID-19. Profiled with immunoSEQ multiplex PCR; TCRdb holds only in-frame clones, not every one. The sample has over 35,000 clones, nearly 70% seen once. The sequencing input was peripheral blood. These receptors were taken from a man aged 80 or over with acute or convalescent COVID-19.

The rearrangement links TRBV5-1 to TRBJ2-1; 7 nucleotides match TRBD2. The CDR3 runs to 14 residues. V lost 4 bases to trimming and J lost 8 bases; unmatched junction nucleotides: 9. In germline, CDR1 is SGHRS, CDR2 YFSETQ. Here the CDR3 reads CASSPRTSGDEQFF. The CDR3 DNA sequence: TGCGCCAGCAGCCCCCGGACTAGTGGGGATGAGCAGTTCTTC.

Notes on this clone: Distinct nucleotide sequences in the sample also encode this CDR3. This chain links TRBV7-9 with TRBJ1-1; D gene uncertain. The CDR3 spans 13 residues. Trimming stripped 1 base from V and 3 bases from J, with 6 bases between. Per the germline V gene, CDR1 is SEHNR and CDR2 is FQNEAQ (reference sequence). The CDR3 coding sequence is TGTGCCAGCAGCTTAGAGGGAGACACTGAAGCTTTCTTT. Its protein is CASSLEGDTEAFF. The variable domain in full, with the rest retrieved from reference TRBV7-9 and TRBJ1-1, is DTGVSQNPRHKITKRGQNVTFRCDPISEHNRLYWYRQTLGQGPEFLTYFQNEAQLEKSRLLSDRFSAERPKGSFSTLEIQRTEQGDSAMYLCASSLEGDTEAFFGQGTRLTVV.

This clone was seen once. The chain employs TRBV25-1 and TRBJ1-1; D not resolved. Trimming left V 8 bases short and J 5 bases short, with 12 bases between. The CDR3 extends over 12 amino acids. Germline V gene sequence: CDR1 MGHDK, CDR2 SYGVNS. The CDR3 spells CASALGETEAFF. Written as DNA, the CDR3 is TGTGCCAGCGCCCTCGGGGAGACTGAAGCTTTCTTT.

This rearrangement joins TRBV18 to TRBJ2-1, with D possibly matching TRBD1 (6 bases). Germline V gives CDR1 KGHSH, CDR2 LQKENI. V lost 0 bases, J lost 1 base, and 7 bases lay in between. This CDR3 has 15 amino acids. The CDR3 DNA is TGTGCCAGCTCACCACCTCAGGGGTCCTACAATGAGCAGTTCTTC. The encoded protein is CASSPPQGSYNEQFF.

The chain recombines TRBV6-1 with TRBJ2-1; TRBD2 aligns across 7 bases. Looked up from germline, CDR1 is MNHNS and CDR2 is SASEGT. The CDR3 totals 16 residues. Trimming at V came to 4 bases and at J to 4 bases, leaving 10 bases not matched to a gene. The CDR3 sequence is CASSGITSEPYNEQFF. The CDR3 DNA sequence: TGTGCCAGCAGTGGAATAACTAGCGAGCCTTACAATGAGCAGTTCTTC.

The chain carries TRBV29-1 and TRBJ1-1, with 12 positions matching TRBD1. This CDR3 region has 15 residues. CDR1 and CDR2 (germline): SQVTM, ANQGSEA. V shed 2 bases and J 5 bases; nucleotides not matched to a gene: 6. CDR3 protein: CSVEPGQGARTEAFF. The CDR3 nucleotides are TGCAGCGTTGAACCGGGACAGGGGGCGAGGACTGAAGCTTTCTTT.

V usage is TRBV7-2 and J usage is TRBJ2-4, with a tentative D call TRBD1 (7 bases). Trimming pared 5 bases from V and 0 bases from J, leaving 8 bases between. CDR1 and CDR2 (germline): SGHTA, FQGNSA. The CDR3 spans 14 residues. In DNA form, the CDR3 reads TGTGCCAGCAGCCAGGGGGGAGCCAAAAACATTCAGTACTTC. As protein: CASSQGGAKNIQYF. Drawing the rest from reference TRBV7-2 and TRBJ2-4, the complete variable domain is GAGVSQSPSNKVTEKGKDVELRCDPISGHTALYWYRQSLGQGLEFLIYFQGNSAPDKSGLPSDRFSAERTGGSVSTLTIQRTQQEDSAVYLCASSQGGAKNIQYFGAGTRLSVL.

This chain links TRBV10-2 with TRBJ2-4; 8 nucleotides line up with TRBD1. The V gene's germline CDR1 is WSHSY and CDR2 SAAADI. V gave up 3 bases and J gave up 3 bases; unmatched junction bases: 7. CDR3 length equals 16 residues. The CDR3 spells CASSDRTGMGKNIQYF. The CDR3 DNA reads TGCGCCAGCAGTGATCGGACAGGGATGGGCAAAAACATTCAGTACTTC.

This clone was recorded a few times. This chain joins TRBV19 and TRBJ1-2; D perhaps matches TRBD1 (6 bases). This CDR3 is 14 amino acids long. Germline-derived CDR1 and CDR2 are LNHDA and SQIVND (reference sequence). V shed 6 bases and J shed 3 bases, with 14 bases lying between them. This chain's CDR3 is CASSTEGGDYGYTF. The CDR3 DNA sequence: TGTGCCAGTAGCACGGAGGGGGGGGACTATGGCTACACCTTC.

Only one count was recorded for this clone. The gene calls are TRBV6-4 and TRBJ2-3, with TRBD2 matching 16 bases. The CDR3 consists of 19 residues. V shed 5 bases and J 8 bases; nucleotides not matched to a gene: 16. Per the germline V gene, CDR1 is MRHNA and CDR2 is SNTAGT. This CDR3 reads CASSLEPGLAGGPLGTQYF. In DNA, the CDR3 is TGTGCCAGCAGTCTTGAACCGGGACTAGCGGGGGGGCCCTTAGGTACGCAGTATTTT.

The rearrangement joins TRBV19 to TRBJ1-2; TRBD1 might be the D (6 bases). V lost 6 bases and J lost 4, with 18 bases in between. This CDR3 has 15 amino acids. CDR1 and CDR2 from the germline V gene are LNHDA and SQIVND (reference sequence). The CDR3 region is CASSPRGGAGYGYTF. CDR3 nucleotides: TGTGCCAGTAGCCCCCGCGGGGGCGCGGGCTATGGCTACACCTTC.